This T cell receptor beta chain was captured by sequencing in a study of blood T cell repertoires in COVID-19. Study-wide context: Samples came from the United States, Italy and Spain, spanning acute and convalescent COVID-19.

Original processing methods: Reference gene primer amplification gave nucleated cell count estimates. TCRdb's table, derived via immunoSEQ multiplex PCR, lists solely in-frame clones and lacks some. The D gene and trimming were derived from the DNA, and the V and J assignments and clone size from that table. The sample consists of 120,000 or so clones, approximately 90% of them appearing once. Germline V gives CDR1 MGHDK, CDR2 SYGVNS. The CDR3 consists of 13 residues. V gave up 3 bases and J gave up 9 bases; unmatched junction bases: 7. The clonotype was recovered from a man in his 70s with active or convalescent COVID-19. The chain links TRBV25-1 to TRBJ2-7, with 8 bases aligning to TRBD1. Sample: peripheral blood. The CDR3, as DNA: TGTGCCAGCAGTGATGGACAGGGTGATCGGCAGTACTTC. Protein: CASSDGQGDRQYF.